These 14 T cell receptor beta chains were sequenced from one sample in a study of cytomegalovirus exposure and HLA in healthy donors. The PCR used 60 Vbeta and 13 Jbeta primers. Profiled with immunoSEQ multiplex PCR; TCRdb holds only in-frame clones, not every one. The sample table includes some 55,000 clones. The specimen was PBMCs. These receptors were taken from a woman aged 40-49 years in good health and CMV-seronegative.

CDR3 in amino acids: CASSERDTYEQYF. The CDR3 DNA reads as TGTGCCAGCAGTGAACGCGATACCTACGAGCAGTACTTC. This sequence joins TRBV6-1 and TRBJ2-7; D is uncertain. V gave up 2 bases and J gave up 2 bases, with 7 bases separating them. The CDR3 extends over 13 amino acids. The V gene's germline CDR1 is MNHNS and CDR2 SASEGT.

The gene calls are TRBV4-3 and TRBJ2-2; 11 bases match TRBD1. Germline V gives CDR1 LGHNA, CDR2 YSLEER. The CDR3 runs to 16 residues. The V segment lost 1 base and the J segment 7 bases; nucleotides outside the gene matches: 5. The CDR3 sequence is CASSQGTGGIIGELFF. As DNA, the CDR3 is TGCGCCAGCAGCCAAGGGACAGGGGGCATTATCGGGGAGCTGTTTTTT.

This rearrangement joins TRBV7-9 to TRBJ1-5; 8 bases agree with TRBD1. Trimming removed 5 bases from V and 4 bases from J; junction bases left unmatched: 4. This CDR3 comprises 14 residues. Germline assignment: CDR1 SEHNR and CDR2 FQNEAQ (reference sequence). The CDR3 DNA follows: TGTGCCAGCAGCCCGCAGGGGGCGAATCAGCCCCAGCATTTT. Protein sequence: CASSPQGANQPQHF.

This rearrangement joins TRBV7-9 to TRBJ1-1; D not certain. This CDR3 has 15 residues. The germline gives CDR1 SEHNR, CDR2 FQNEAQ (reference sequence). The V gene lost 5 bases and the J gene lost 1 base, with 14 bases spanning the gap. DNA of the CDR3: TGTGCCAGCAGCGCCTCCGCAGGATCGAACACTGAAGCTTTCTTT. Protein product: CASSASAGSNTEAFF.

V gene TRBV27 combines with J gene TRBJ2-7, with TRBD1 matching over 7 bases. Germline V gives CDR1 MNHEY, CDR2 SMNVEV (reference sequence). V was clipped by 8 bases and J by 2 bases; unmatched bases: 9. The CDR3 contains 14 residues. The CDR3 reads CASGRPGQPYEQYF. In DNA, the CDR3 is TGTGCCAGCGGACGACCGGGACAGCCCTACGAGCAGTACTTC.

The genes are TRBV11-3 and TRBJ2-7; a possible D gene is TRBD2 (6 bases). This CDR3 region has 15 residues. Germline CDR1 SGHNT, CDR2 YENEEA. V shed 0 bases and J shed 2 bases, with 11 bases lying between them. This CDR3 is CASSLEPGGTYEQYF. CDR3 sequence (DNA): TGTGCCAGCAGCTTAGAACCGGGCGGGACCTACGAGCAGTACTTC.

This chain links TRBV2 with TRBJ1-4; TRBD1 matches at 8 bases. This CDR3 is built from 15 residues. Trimming took 4 bases from V and 0 from J; bases not matched to a gene: 1. CDR1 and CDR2 (germline): SNHLY, FYNNEI. This chain's CDR3 is CASSGDRTTNEKLFF. In DNA form, the CDR3 reads TGTGCCAGCAGTGGGGACAGGACAACTAATGAAAAACTGTTTTTT.

The chain carries TRBV18 and TRBJ1-1; D is unclear. The CDR3 length is 13 residues. Germline CDR1 KGHSH, CDR2 LQKENI. V was pared by 0 bases and J by 4 bases, with 6 bases between. CDR3 bases: TGTGCCAGCTCACCACCTAGCGTCACTGAAGCTTTCTTT. Translation: CASSPPSVTEAFF. Variable domain in full (rest from reference TRBV18 and TRBJ1-1): NAGVMQNPRHLVRRRGQEARLRCSPMKGHSHVYWYRQLPEEGLKFMVYLQKENIIDESGMPKERFSAEFPKEGPSILRIQQVVRGDSAAYFCASSPPSVTEAFFGQGTRLTVV.

The DNA of the CDR3 is TGTGCCAGCAGCGATAACTCGGGGGCCAACGTCCTGACTTTC. Translated: CASSDNSGANVLTF. The chain has TRBV9 and TRBJ2-6; D remains ambiguous. V lost 3 bases and J lost 4, with 8 bases in between. The CDR3 length is 14 residues. In germline, CDR1 is SGDLS, CDR2 YYNGEE.

The chain is built from TRBV7-6 and TRBJ1-6; 7 nucleotides match TRBD1. The junction had 5 bases not matched to a gene; V was cut back by 8 bases and J by 1 base. CDR1 SGHVS and CDR2 FNYEAQ come from the germline V gene. This CDR3 is 15 amino acids long. In nucleotides, the CDR3 is TGTGCCAGCGGCGCAGGGGGTTCCTATAATTCACCCCTCCACTTT. It is translated as CASGAGGSYNSPLHF.

The chain combines TRBV2 with TRBJ2-7; 10 bases fit TRBD1. Germline V lookup: CDR1 SNHLY, CDR2 FYNNEI. V gave up 7 bases and J gave up 2 bases; unmatched junction bases: 5. This CDR3 spans 14 amino acids. The DNA of the CDR3 is TGTGCCAGCAATGGACAGGGGGTAGCCTACGAGCAGTACTTC. Translating gives CASNGQGVAYEQYF.

The chain joins TRBV28 to TRBJ1-2; D might be TRBD1 (6 bases). CDR3 size: 12 residues. Looked up from germline, CDR1 is MDHEN and CDR2 is SYDVKM. Trimming pared 6 bases from V and 11 bases from J, leaving 16 bases between. As DNA, the CDR3 is TGTGCCAGCAGCCGCGAGGACAGTGATTACACCTTC. This sequence encodes CASSREDSDYTF.

This chain uses TRBV5-1 with TRBJ2-1, with 11 nucleotides matching TRBD2. This CDR3 spans 16 amino acids. Looked up from germline, CDR1 is SGHRS and CDR2 is YFSETQ. J was trimmed by 6 bases and V by 4 bases; bases with no gene match: 9. The CDR3 bases are TGCGCCAGCAGCCAGGACCCTAGCGGGGGGTTCAATGAGCAGTTCTTC. This translates into CASSQDPSGGFNEQFF.

The chain is built from TRBV6-5 and TRBJ2-5; weak D call: TRBD1 (7 bases). CDR3 size: 14 residues. The germline CDR1 and CDR2 sequences are MNHEY and SVGAGI. V was cut by 8 bases and J by 2 bases, with 15 bases left in between. CDR3: CASGNQGGQETQYF. The CDR3 coding sequence is TGTGCCAGCGGAAACCAGGGGGGACAAGAGACCCAGTACTTC.